These 30 T cell receptor beta chains were sequenced from one sample in a study of T cell responses to AZD1222 COVID-19 vaccine. TCRdb's table, derived via immunoSEQ multiplex PCR, lists solely in-frame clones and lacks some. The table has approximately 100,000 clones, 90% to 95% seen once; the top ten hold around 2%. Material: peripheral blood, obtained on day 0 of AZD1222 vaccination. The receptors shown here come from an adult in good health.

This sequence joins TRBV19 and TRBJ1-5; 7 nucleotides line up with TRBD1. The CDR3 sequence is 14 residues long. CDR1 LNHDA and CDR2 SQIVND come from the germline V gene (reference sequence). Germline trimming cut 6 bases from V and 5 bases from J; bases unmatched to any gene: 7. The CDR3 region is CASRGTASHQPQHF. The DNA of the CDR3 is TGTGCCAGTAGGGGGACAGCCAGCCATCAGCCCCAGCATTTT.

V is TRBV3-1 (or the pseudogene TRBV3-2) and J is TRBJ1-4, with D maybe TRBD1 (6 bases). Germline lookup yields CDR1 LGHDT and CDR2 YNNKEL (reference sequence). V gave up 0 bases and J gave up 7 bases, with 12 bases separating them. This CDR3 has 15 amino acids. The CDR3 region is CASSQEQGLIEKLFF. The CDR3 coding sequence is TGTGCCAGCAGCCAAGAACAGGGTTTGATTGAAAAACTGTTTTTT.

This chain connects TRBV12-3 or TRBV12-4 to TRBJ2-3; no reliable D call. The CDR3 length is 12 residues. V was cut by 4 bases and J by 5 bases, with 7 bases left in between. This CDR3 reads CASSSSGDTQYF. DNA for the CDR3: TGTGCCAGCAGTTCGTCGGGAGATACGCAGTATTTT.

The chain joins TRBV9 to TRBJ1-1; 10 nucleotides align to TRBD1. Germline CDR1 and CDR2: SGDLS and YYNGEE. V lost 2 bases, J lost 1 base, and 8 bases stayed unmatched. This CDR3 comprises 17 residues. CDR3 in amino acids: CASSVSAGTGANTEAFF. The DNA of the CDR3 is TGTGCCAGCAGCGTTTCCGCCGGGACAGGGGCGAACACTGAAGCTTTCTTT.

V and J are TRBV13 and TRBJ2-1; D unclear. Germline CDR1 reads PRHDT; CDR2 reads FYEKMQ (reference sequence). CDR3 length: 17 residues. Trimming removed 2 bases from V and 0 bases from J, with 14 bases in between. CDR3 amino acids: CASSLNGIGVSYNEQFF. For the CDR3, the DNA is TGTGCCAGCAGCTTAAACGGTATTGGGGTCTCCTACAATGAGCAGTTCTTC. Together with reference TRBV13 and TRBJ2-1, the CDR3 gives the full variable domain: AAGVIQSPRHLIKEKRETATLKCYPIPRHDTVYWYQQGPGQDPQFLISFYEKMQSDKGSIPDRFSAQQFSDYHSELNMSSLELGDSALYFCASSLNGIGVSYNEQFFGPGTRLTVL.

The chain couples TRBV19 to TRBJ2-7; 10 nucleotides line up with TRBD2. The CDR3 totals 15 residues. Trimming at V came to 5 bases and at J to 0 bases, leaving 4 bases not matched to a gene. The germline CDR1 and CDR2 sequences are LNHDA and SQIVND (reference sequence). The CDR3 DNA reads TGTGCCAGTAGTCCTACTAGCGGGATCTCCTACGAGCAGTACTTC. This codes for CASSPTSGISYEQYF.

The chain couples TRBV6-5 to TRBJ1-1, with 8 bases matching TRBD1. This CDR3 spans 14 amino acids. J was trimmed by 1 base and V by 6 bases; bases with no gene match: 4. The germline V gene encodes CDR1 MNHEY and CDR2 SVGAGI. Written as DNA, the CDR3 is TGTGCCAGCAGACCAGGGGGCGAGAACACTGAAGCTTTCTTT. This encodes CASRPGGENTEAFF.

This clone came up once. The V call is TRBV3-1 (or the pseudogene TRBV3-2), the J call TRBJ1-1; D remains ambiguous. Germline assignment: CDR1 LGHDT and CDR2 YNNKEL (reference sequence). The V end lost 0 bases, the J end lost 7 bases, and 21 bases lay between the germline ends. This CDR3 has 17 residues. In DNA, the CDR3 is TGTGCCAGCAGCCAAGATCCGGGGAATGTTATTGTGGGTGAAGCTTTCTTT. Translating it yields CASSQDPGNVIVGEAFF.

The gene calls are TRBV6-2 or TRBV6-3 and TRBJ2-1; possibly TRBD1 for D (5 bases). Germline V gives CDR1 MNHEY, CDR2 SVGEGT. V was trimmed by 5 bases and J by 10 bases, leaving 9 bases between them. The CDR3 is 11 residues long. CDR3 DNA: TGTGCCAGCAGTCAGGGTGGGGAGCAGTTCTTC. This sequence encodes CASSQGGEQFF.

The chain recombines TRBV3-1 (or the pseudogene TRBV3-2) with TRBJ1-2; D possibly corresponds to TRBD1 (6 bases). This CDR3 has 14 amino acids. Germline values: CDR1 LGHDT, CDR2 YNNKEL (reference sequence). V lost 4 bases and J lost 5, with 14 bases in between. The CDR3 region is CASSLLSTGYGYTF. The CDR3, as DNA: TGTGCCAGCAGCCTTTTATCAACAGGGTATGGCTACACCTTC.

The chain carries TRBV4-3 and TRBJ1-2; TRBD1 matches 10 bases. The germline CDR1 and CDR2 sequences are LGHNA and YSLEER. This CDR3 has 15 residues. The trim removed 1 base at V and 3 bases at J, leaving 2 bases unmatched. The CDR3 DNA reads TGCGCCAGCAGCCAAGGGGGACAGGGGTACTATGGCTACACCTTC. Its protein is CASSQGGQGYYGYTF.

This chain connects TRBV29-1 to TRBJ2-3, with TRBD2 matching 11 bases. Germline CDR1 and CDR2: SQVTM and ANQGSEA. The CDR3 contains 14 residues. The trim removed 6 bases at V and 4 bases at J, leaving 6 bases unmatched. CDR3 coding DNA: TGCAGCGTCGCCATTAGCGGGGGGGCAGATACGCAGTATTTT. Amino acid sequence: CSVAISGGADTQYF.

The rearrangement links TRBV4-3 to TRBJ1-2; D unclear. Looked up from germline, CDR1 is LGHNA and CDR2 is YSLEER. V was pared by 0 bases and J by 4 bases, with 9 bases between. The CDR3 length is 14 residues. Written as DNA, the CDR3 is TGCGCCAGCAGCCAAGATCCCGGACCCTATGGCTACACCTTC. The encoded protein is CASSQDPGPYGYTF.

The genes are TRBV19 and TRBJ1-1; 7 bases fit TRBD1. The V segment lost 6 bases and the J segment 1 base; nucleotides outside the gene matches: 8. CDR3 length: 15 amino acids. Germline values: CDR1 LNHDA, CDR2 SQIVND (reference sequence). The CDR3 reads CASSPLRGGNTEAFF. For the CDR3, the DNA is TGTGCCAGTAGCCCTCTCAGGGGGGGGAACACTGAAGCTTTCTTT.

In its sample, this clone was seen once. The chain combines TRBV19 with TRBJ1-1; possible D gene TRBD1, 5 bases. V gave up 3 bases and J gave up 1 base, with 15 bases separating them. Germline V lookup: CDR1 LNHDA, CDR2 SQIVND (reference sequence). This CDR3 contains 16 residues. DNA of the CDR3: TGTGCCAGTAGTATGCGGCAGGGCACGACGAACACTGAAGCTTTCTTT. As protein: CASSMRQGTTNTEAFF.

The gene calls are TRBV11-2 and TRBJ2-2; D gene uncertain. The germline CDR1 and CDR2 sequences are SGHAT and FQNNGV. V was trimmed by 5 bases and J by 5 bases, leaving 12 bases between them. The CDR3 has 14 residues. The CDR3 sequence is CASSPAIWTGELFF. The CDR3, as DNA: TGTGCCAGCAGCCCCGCCATATGGACCGGGGAGCTGTTTTTT.

The chain recombines TRBV27 with TRBJ2-7; 9 bases fit TRBD2. The CDR3 consists of 15 residues. Germline V gene sequence: CDR1 MNHEY, CDR2 SMNVEV (reference sequence). With V trimmed by 0 bases and J by 5 bases, 5 bases remained unmatched. CDR3 in DNA: TGTGCCAGCAGTTTATCGGTAGCGGGAGACCACGAGCAGTACTTC. Its protein product is CASSLSVAGDHEQYF.

J is TRBJ2-1 and V is TRBV15; 9 bases map to TRBD1. Germline lookup yields CDR1 LNHNV and CDR2 YYDKDF (reference sequence). The CDR3 consists of 15 residues. V shed 0 bases, J shed 4 bases, and the junction held 1 base outside the gene matches. CDR3 sequence (DNA): TGTGCCACCAGCAGAGAACAGGGGGCATACAATGAGCAGTTCTTC. Protein sequence: CATSREQGAYNEQFF. The entire variable domain, with the rest obtained from reference TRBV15 and TRBJ2-1, is as follows: DAMVIQNPRYQVTQFGKPVTLSCSQTLNHNVMYWYQQKSSQAPKLLFHYYDKDFNNEADTPDNFQSRRPNTSFCFLDIRSPGLGDTAMYLCATSREQGAYNEQFFGPGTRLTVL.

This chain joins TRBV7-2 and TRBJ2-3, with TRBD2 matching over 15 bases. The germline V gene has CDR1 SGHTA and CDR2 FQGNSA. After removal of 6 bases from V and 5 bases from J, the junction contained 6 bases not matched to a gene. CDR3 length equals 16 residues. CDR3 coding DNA: TGTGCCAGCAGGAGGACTAGCGGGGGGGCTGAAGATACGCAGTATTTT. The encoded protein is CASRRTSGGAEDTQYF.

The V and J genes are TRBV12-3 or TRBV12-4 and TRBJ2-3; no reliable D call. The V end lost 2 bases, the J end lost 3 bases, and 6 bases lay between the germline ends. This CDR3 spans 13 amino acids. The DNA for the CDR3 is TGTGCCAGCAGTTTACGGGTGACAGATACGCAGTATTTT. It codes for CASSLRVTDTQYF.

The CDR3 loop reads CASSFLGQGNTEAFF. CDR3 nucleotides: TGTGCCAGCAGCTTTCTCGGACAGGGGAACACTGAAGCTTTCTTT. The chain combines TRBV5-6 with TRBJ1-1; 8 bases map to TRBD1. J lost 1 base, V lost 2 bases, and 4 bases had no gene match. Germline V CDR1 and CDR2: SGHDT, YYEEEE. This CDR3 has 15 amino acids.

The chain joins TRBV6-5 to TRBJ1-1; D not resolved. Germline assignment: CDR1 MNHEY and CDR2 SVGAGI. The CDR3 runs 14 residues. V lost 2 bases and J 1 base, leaving 8 bases between the germline ends. Here the CDR3 reads CASSYRRQNTEAFF. DNA of the CDR3: TGTGCCAGCAGTTACCGCCGGCAGAACACTGAAGCTTTCTTT.

This chain uses TRBV5-1 with TRBJ2-7, with a tentative D call TRBD2 (5 bases). CDR1 is SGHRS, CDR2 YFSETQ, per germline. V was pared by 0 bases and J by 7 bases, with 11 bases between. This CDR3 is 13 amino acids long. The CDR3 region has the DNA TGCGCCAGCAGCTTGGACGGGAACTGGGAGCAGTACTTC. This codes for CASSLDGNWEQYF.

This clone was detected only once. This chain links TRBV6-5 with TRBJ1-2; the match to TRBD1 covers 9 bases. CDR3 size: 16 residues. V lost 4 bases, J lost 3 bases, and 9 bases stayed unmatched. Germline V lookup: CDR1 MNHEY, CDR2 SVGAGI. The CDR3 sequence: CASSSTLGQGHYGYTF. CDR3 coding DNA: TGTGCCAGCAGTTCCACCTTAGGACAGGGGCACTATGGCTACACCTTC.

The rearrangement joins TRBV7-2 to TRBJ2-1, with D possibly matching TRBD2 (6 bases). The CDR3 runs 16 residues. Germline values: CDR1 SGHTA, CDR2 FQGNSA. V lost 0 bases and J 1 base, leaving 10 bases between the germline ends. In DNA form, the CDR3 reads TGTGCCAGCAGCTTAGCTGCGGGAAAATCCTACAATGAGCAGTTCTTC. Its protein product is CASSLAAGKSYNEQFF.

The V and J genes are TRBV7-9 and TRBJ1-4; D is perhaps TRBD1 (5 bases). The germline gives CDR1 SEHNR, CDR2 FQNEAQ (reference sequence). The CDR3 covers 15 residues. V was pared by 5 bases and J by 3 bases, with 13 bases between. The CDR3 DNA follows: TGTGCCAGCAGCCGGGGACCTGAGGCTAATGAAAAACTGTTTTTT. As protein: CASSRGPEANEKLFF.

The rearrangement joins TRBV9 to TRBJ2-2, with 7 bases identical to TRBD1. V trimming: 1 base; J trimming: 5 bases; junction bases outside the gene matches: 8. This CDR3 contains 16 residues. Germline values: CDR1 SGDLS, CDR2 YYNGEE. The CDR3 protein is CASSVRGGIMTGELFF. CDR3 DNA: TGTGCCAGCAGCGTAAGAGGGGGCATTATGACCGGGGAGCTGTTTTTT. Full variable domain (rest looked up from reference TRBV9 and TRBJ2-2): DSGVTQTPKHLITATGQRVTLRCSPRSGDLSVYWYQQSLDQGLQFLIQYYNGEERAKGNILERFSAQQFPDLHSELNLSSLELGDSALYFCASSVRGGIMTGELFFGEGSRLTVL.

The chain carries TRBV5-6 and TRBJ2-7; 11 positions agree with TRBD2. Germline loops: CDR1 SGHDT, CDR2 YYEEEE. J gave up 5 bases and V 0 bases, and 7 bases lay outside the gene matches. CDR3 length equals 16 residues. Here the CDR3 reads CASSLAVLAGADEQYF. DNA for the CDR3: TGTGCCAGCAGCTTGGCCGTACTAGCGGGAGCCGACGAGCAGTACTTC.

The J gene is TRBJ1-1, the V gene TRBV6-5; D remains ambiguous. CDR3 length: 15 amino acids. Trimming removed 0 bases from V and 4 bases from J, with 12 bases in between. Germline CDR1 MNHEY, CDR2 SVGAGI. The CDR3 DNA sequence: TGTGCCAGCAGTTACTCTGCAGGTCGAGGCACTGAAGCTTTCTTT. Encoded protein: CASSYSAGRGTEAFF.

The chain recombines TRBV19 with TRBJ2-1; TRBD2 matches at 9 bases. There are 15 residues in the CDR3. Losses at the gene ends were 6 bases for V and 0 bases for J; bases not matched to a gene: 3. CDR1 and CDR2 from the germline V gene are LNHDA and SQIVND (reference sequence). The CDR3 region is CASSAGGSSYNEQFF. The DNA of the CDR3 is TGTGCCAGTAGCGCGGGAGGGAGCTCCTACAATGAGCAGTTCTTC.